This T cell receptor beta chain was recorded in a study of human T cells and chemical hapten exposure. Study in general: Small pooled library volume differences chiefly drove per-sample TCR yield variation.

One entry per CDR3 protein results from TCRdb running MiXCR on the RACE reads. The sample records roughly 69,000 distinct CDR3 sequences, approximately 9.9% being singletons. Germline V gives CDR1 MNHEY, CDR2 SVGEGT. This CDR3 has 12 residues. V gave up 2 bases and J gave up 3 bases, with 5 bases separating them. Time point specified: patch test 3, about 24 weeks after DPC sensitization. Indicated treatment: therapeutic diphenylcyclopropenone sensitization with weekly scalp DPC. This clonotype showed up just a few times. This clonotype was sampled from a woman between 25 and 40 years old with alopecia areata. Some clones in this sample may be carry-over from other donors' samples. Sequencing used whole blood, obtained in connection with sensitization to the hapten diphenylcyclopropenone (DPC). This chain links TRBV6-2 or TRBV6-3 with TRBJ2-7; D is unresolved. CDR3 sequence reads: CASSYTRYEQYF. For the CDR3, the DNA is TGTGCCAGCAGTTACACCCGCTACGAGCAGTACTTC.